One and the same sample provided the 11 T cell receptor beta chains below, sequenced in a study of technical replicates of blood from a few donors. Assay used: immunoSEQ multiplex PCR; TCRdb lists only in-frame clones, some missing. The table lists approximately 88,000 clones, just over 95% of them singletons. The sequenced sample was T cells isolated from PBMCs. The receptors here all came from a human donor in good health.

The chain employs TRBV30 and TRBJ2-7; 7 nucleotides line up with TRBD1. With 5 bases clipped from V and 11 bases from J, the junction kept 9 bases outside the gene matches. From germline, CDR1 is GTSNPN and CDR2 SVGIG (reference sequence). CDR3 length equals 11 residues. The CDR3 region is CAWGAGQGEYF. The CDR3 DNA reads as TGTGCCTGGGGTGCAGGGCAGGGGGAGTACTTC.

V and J are TRBV29-1 and TRBJ1-1; D not certain. V gave up 4 bases and J gave up 1 base, with 13 bases separating them. The CDR3 runs 14 residues. CDR1 is SQVTM, CDR2 ANQGSEA, per germline. The DNA of the CDR3 is TGCAGCGTTGTAGTCGGCGGAGGGAACACTGAAGCTTTCTTT. Its translation: CSVVVGGGNTEAFF.

This clone has just one count. The gene calls are TRBV4-1 and TRBJ2-7, with D unresolved. CDR1 is MGHRA, CDR2 YSYEKL, per germline. The CDR3 spans 14 residues. The ends were cut back, 1 base at V and 3 bases at J, with 10 bases in the middle. CDR3: CASSQVGTSYEQYF. The CDR3 DNA sequence: TGCGCCAGCAGCCAAGTTGGTACCAGCTACGAGCAGTACTTC.

V is TRBV4-1 and J is TRBJ2-7; 8 bases map to TRBD2. Germline CDR1 reads MGHRA; CDR2 reads YSYEKL. V shed 4 bases and J 4 bases; nucleotides not matched to a gene: 6. The CDR3 consists of 14 residues. Written as DNA, the CDR3 is TGCGCCAGCAGCCCTCGGGAGGGCTCGTACGAGCAGTACTTC. Protein sequence: CASSPREGSYEQYF.

This clone was detected only once. This chain joins TRBV29-1 and TRBJ2-7; the match to TRBD2 covers 10 bases. The CDR3 spans 19 residues. CDR1 and CDR2 (germline): SQVTM, ANQGSEA. J lost 3 bases, V lost 4 bases, and 21 bases had no gene match. CDR3 bases: TGCAGCGTTGCCCCTTTCCTAGCGGGAGCCCCCACCACGTACTACGAGCAGTACTTC. Amino acids: CSVAPFLAGAPTTYYEQYF.

The chain joins TRBV5-1 to TRBJ2-1; maybe TRBD2 (6 bases). The germline gives CDR1 SGHRS, CDR2 YFSETQ. V shed 4 bases and J shed 5 bases, with 19 bases lying between them. The CDR3 sequence is 16 residues long. CDR3 residues: CASSTRELSGDNEQFF. The CDR3, as DNA: TGCGCCAGCAGCACGAGGGAGTTATCGGGAGACAATGAGCAGTTCTTC. The full variable domain, with the rest looked up from reference TRBV5-1 and TRBJ2-1, is KAGVTQTPRYLIKTRGQQVTLSCSPISGHRSVSWYQQTPGQGLQFLFEYFSETQRNKGNFPGRFSGRQFSNSRSEMNVSTLELGDSALYLCASSTRELSGDNEQFFGPGTRLTVL.

The V and J genes are TRBV7-9 and TRBJ2-7; 11 nucleotides align to TRBD2. The V segment lost 4 bases and the J segment 5 bases; nucleotides outside the gene matches: 4. The germline CDR1 and CDR2 sequences are SEHNR and FQNEAQ (reference sequence). CDR3 length equals 14 residues. The CDR3 loop is CASSSTSGSNEQYF. Written as DNA, the CDR3 is TGTGCCAGCAGCTCTACTAGCGGGAGCAACGAGCAGTACTTC. The variable domain in full, with the rest retrieved from reference TRBV7-9 and TRBJ2-7, is DTGVSQNPRHKITKRGQNVTFRCDPISEHNRLYWYRQTLGQGPEFLTYFQNEAQLEKSRLLSDRFSAERPKGSFSTLEIQRTEQGDSAMYLCASSSTSGSNEQYFGPGTRLTVT.

This chain links TRBV6-4 with TRBJ1-1, with 9 positions matching TRBD1. Looked up from germline, CDR1 is MRHNA and CDR2 is SNTAGT. Trimming cost V 5 bases and J 5 bases; bases outside gene matches: 6. This CDR3 region has 14 residues. For the CDR3, the DNA is TGTGCCAGCAGTTTTGACAGGGGGACTACTGAAGCTTTCTTT. Translating it yields CASSFDRGTTEAFF.

The CDR3 sequence: CASSLGGASGADTQYF. DNA for the CDR3: TGTGCCAGCAGCTTAGGGGGGGCTAGCGGGGCAGATACGCAGTATTTT. V and J are TRBV7-2 and TRBJ2-3; 9 bases are shared with TRBD2. Trimming took 1 base from V and 4 from J; bases not matched to a gene: 6. This CDR3 has 16 amino acids. Germline CDR1 is SGHTA and CDR2 is FQGNSA. The full variable domain, rest sourced from reference TRBV7-2 and TRBJ2-3, is GAGVSQSPSNKVTEKGKDVELRCDPISGHTALYWYRQSLGQGLEFLIYFQGNSAPDKSGLPSDRFSAERTGGSVSTLTIQRTQQEDSAVYLCASSLGGASGADTQYFGPGTRLTVL.

This rearrangement joins TRBV30 to TRBJ2-7, with a weak D call TRBD2 (6 bases). The CDR3 is 12 residues long. CDR1 is GTSNPN, CDR2 SVGIG, per germline (reference sequence). The ends were cut back, 7 bases at V and 5 bases at J, with 15 bases in the middle. The CDR3 sequence is CAFREVWNEQYF. The DNA for the CDR3 is TGTGCCTTCAGGGAGGTCTGGAACGAGCAGTACTTC.

This clone was counted once. The chain uses TRBV7-8 and TRBJ2-7; TRBD2 matches at 11 bases. The V gene end was trimmed by 3 bases and the J gene end by 5 bases; junction bases not matched to a gene: 6. Looked up from germline, CDR1 is SGHVS and CDR2 is FQNEAQ. This CDR3 comprises 15 residues. The CDR3 coding sequence is TGTGCCAGCAGCTTCGGTAGCGGGAGGGTCCACGAGCAGTACTTC. It is translated as CASSFGSGRVHEQYF. The full variable domain, completed using reference TRBV7-8 and TRBJ2-7, is GAGVSQSPRYKVAKRGQDVALRCDPISGHVSLFWYQQALGQGPEFLTYFQNEAQLDKSGLPSDRFFAERPEGSVSTLKIQRTQQEDSAVYLCASSFGSGRVHEQYFGPGTRLTVT.